The text below deals with one T cell receptor (beta chain). What it recognizes is unknown. This sample stems from a study of OX40 agonist ivuxolimab in advanced cancers. Study-wide results and caveats: Among T cells, CD8+ cells averaged more expanded clones than CD4+ cells.

V lost 3 bases to trimming and J lost 3 bases; unmatched junction nucleotides: 2. The CDR3 length is 15 residues. CDR1 SGHRS and CDR2 YFSETQ come from the germline V gene. The method was immunoSEQ multiplex PCR; TCRdb's version includes in-frame clones alone and lacks a portion of them. The sample has about 11,000 clones; 70% to 80% are singletons. The TCR originated in an adult with an advanced solid tumor such as melanoma, head and neck, liver or kidney cancer. The material was CD4+ or CD8+ T cells sorted from blood, obtained in a trial of the OX40 agonist ivuxolimab. The chain has TRBV5-1 and TRBJ2-7; 14 positions match TRBD2. The chain's CDR3 is CASSWGLAGDYEQYF. For the CDR3, the DNA is TGCGCCAGCAGCTGGGGACTAGCGGGGGACTACGAGCAGTACTTC.